The 29 T cell receptor beta chains presented below share a single source sample, sequenced in a study of blood T cell repertoires in COVID-19. Generated by immunoSEQ multiplex PCR, the TCRdb table keeps only in-frame clones and is missing some. The sample comprises roughly 200,000 clones, 85% to 90% of which are singletons, and 3% to 4% rests with the top ten. Sequenced input: PBMCs or T cells enriched from blood (not recorded which). The receptors shown here come from a woman aged 25 to 39 with acute COVID-19.

The chain has TRBV5-1 and TRBJ1-3, with 12 bases matching TRBD1. Germline trimming cut 0 bases from V and 4 bases from J; bases unmatched to any gene: 2. The CDR3 is 16 amino acids. Per germline, CDR1 SGHRS and CDR2 YFSETQ. Here the CDR3 reads CASSLVGTGGGNTIYF. Written as DNA, the CDR3 is TGCGCCAGCAGCTTGGTCGGGACAGGGGGCGGAAACACCATATATTTT. The full variable domain, with the rest looked up from reference TRBV5-1 and TRBJ1-3, is KAGVTQTPRYLIKTRGQQVTLSCSPISGHRSVSWYQQTPGQGLQFLFEYFSETQRNKGNFPGRFSGRQFSNSRSEMNVSTLELGDSALYLCASSLVGTGGGNTIYFGEGSWLTVV.

This clone was seen a handful of times. The chain joins TRBV2 to TRBJ1-3, with 7 bases lining up with TRBD1. CDR3 length: 15 residues. Germline CDR1 and CDR2: SNHLY and FYNNEI. J was trimmed by 0 bases and V by 7 bases; bases with no gene match: 6. CDR3 protein: CASITTGSSGNTIYF. CDR3 in DNA: TGTGCCAGCATTACGACAGGGAGCTCTGGAAACACCATATATTTT.

Here the CDR3 reads CASSQADRVNEKLFF. The CDR3 region has the DNA TGCGCCAGCAGCCAAGCGGACAGGGTTAATGAAAAACTGTTTTTT. This chain joins TRBV4-3 and TRBJ1-4; 8 bases fit TRBD1. CDR1 and CDR2 (germline): LGHNA, YSLEER. This CDR3 comprises 15 residues. The V gene end was trimmed by 1 base and the J gene end by 4 bases; junction bases not matched to a gene: 2.

This rearrangement joins TRBV28 to TRBJ1-2, with D unresolved. V lost 7 bases and J lost 5, with 8 bases in between. This CDR3 is built from 11 residues. The germline CDR1 and CDR2 sequences are MDHEN and SYDVKM. The CDR3 region has the DNA TGTGCCAGCACCGCGGCGTATGGCTACACCTTC. This encodes CASTAAYGYTF.

The chain is built from TRBV19 and TRBJ1-3; the D gene is possibly TRBD1 (5 bases). Trimming left V 5 bases short and J 0 bases short, with 11 bases between. The CDR3 is made up of 15 amino acids. CDR1 and CDR2 (germline): LNHDA, SQIVND (reference sequence). CDR3 DNA sequence: TGTGCCAGTAGTCCGACAGCCAGCTCTGGAAACACCATATATTTT. Translating gives CASSPTASSGNTIYF.

The chain recombines TRBV5-1 with TRBJ2-1; 14 bases match TRBD2. This CDR3 is 16 amino acids long. Germline V CDR1 and CDR2: SGHRS, YFSETQ. V lost 4 bases to trimming and J lost 7 bases; unmatched junction nucleotides: 7. CDR3 loop: CASSGEGLAGGNEQFF. The CDR3 DNA reads TGCGCCAGCAGCGGGGAAGGACTAGCGGGGGGTAATGAGCAGTTCTTC.

The chain links TRBV19 to TRBJ2-7, with D perhaps matching TRBD1 (6 bases). Germline V gene sequence: CDR1 LNHDA, CDR2 SQIVND (reference sequence). The ends were cut back, 5 bases at V and 3 bases at J, with 14 bases in the middle. The CDR3 sequence is 14 residues long. CDR3 in amino acids: CASSPGQLGYEQYF. CDR3 nucleotides: TGTGCCAGTAGTCCTGGACAGCTGGGCTACGAGCAGTACTTC.

This sequence joins TRBV9 and TRBJ2-5; 8 nucleotides match TRBD2. The CDR3 contains 15 residues. V shed 4 bases and J 4 bases; nucleotides not matched to a gene: 9. The germline CDR1 and CDR2 sequences are SGDLS and YYNGEE. The CDR3: CASSPRTSLAETQYF. As DNA, the CDR3 is TGTGCCAGCAGCCCCCGGACTAGCTTGGCAGAGACCCAGTACTTC. Combining the CDR3 with reference TRBV9 and TRBJ2-5 gives the whole variable domain DSGVTQTPKHLITATGQRVTLRCSPRSGDLSVYWYQQSLDQGLQFLIQYYNGEERAKGNILERFSAQQFPDLHSELNLSSLELGDSALYFCASSPRTSLAETQYFGPGTRLLVL.

V and J are TRBV30 and TRBJ2-7; 11 nucleotides align to TRBD1. The length of the CDR3 is 18 residues. Unmatched junction bases numbered 21, after V lost 8 bases and J lost 3 bases. Germline values: CDR1 GTSNPN, CDR2 SVGIG (reference sequence). CDR3 protein: CATGPSRTGGLYVYEQYF. The CDR3 nucleotides read TGTGCCACGGGACCCTCGAGGACAGGGGGCCTGTATGTCTACGAGCAGTACTTC.

This clone appeared a single time. The chain links TRBV27 to TRBJ2-3; D perhaps matches TRBD1 (5 bases). The germline CDR1 and CDR2 sequences are MNHEY and SMNVEV (reference sequence). The CDR3 runs to 15 residues. Trimming removed 3 bases at V and 2 bases at J, with 12 bases between. This chain's CDR3 is CASSLSRVNTDTQYF. CDR3 coding DNA: TGTGCCAGCAGTTTGTCCAGGGTCAACACAGATACGCAGTATTTT.

The rearrangement uses TRBV4-1 and TRBJ1-2; a possible D gene is TRBD1 (5 bases). The CDR3 is made up of 14 amino acids. Looked up from germline, CDR1 is MGHRA and CDR2 is YSYEKL. The V and J ends lost 1 base and 5 bases respectively, with 11 bases between them. CDR3 in amino acids: CASSQVGGVYGYTF. In nucleotides, the CDR3 is TGCGCCAGCAGCCAAGTAGGAGGGGTTTATGGCTACACCTTC.

CDR3 amino acids: CASSAGTSESYEQYF. The CDR3 region has the DNA TGTGCCAGCAGCGCCGGGACTAGTGAATCCTACGAGCAGTACTTC. The rearrangement links TRBV9 to TRBJ2-7, with 8 nucleotides matching TRBD2. This CDR3 has 15 residues. Germline CDR1 reads SGDLS; CDR2 reads YYNGEE. The V and J ends lost 3 bases and 1 base, in that order; junction bases with no gene match: 6.

The gene calls are TRBV30 and TRBJ1-2; 7 bases are a match to TRBD1. J gave up 4 bases and V 3 bases, and 14 bases lay outside the gene matches. Looked up from germline, CDR1 is GTSNPN and CDR2 is SVGIG (reference sequence). The CDR3 length is 16 residues. The CDR3 sequence is CAWRQRGLEDVYGYTF. The CDR3 region has the DNA TGTGCCTGGAGACAAAGGGGGCTCGAGGACGTCTATGGCTACACCTTC. Using reference TRBV30 and TRBJ1-2 for the parts outside the CDR3, the full variable domain is SQTIHQWPATLVQPVGSPLSLECTVEGTSNPNLYWYRQAAGRGLQLLFYSVGIGQISSEVPQNLSASRPQDRQFILSSKKLLLSDSGFYLCAWRQRGLEDVYGYTFGSGTRLTVV.

The chain employs TRBV2 and TRBJ1-2, with 9 bases matching TRBD1. The CDR3 sequence is 13 residues long. Germline CDR1 SNHLY, CDR2 FYNNEI. Germline trimming cut 8 bases from V and 4 bases from J; bases unmatched to any gene: 5. CDR3 protein: CASRDREAYGYTF. The CDR3, as DNA: TGTGCCAGCCGGGACAGGGAGGCCTATGGCTACACCTTC.

The table lists this clone with a count of one. The genes are TRBV7-3 and TRBJ1-1; maybe TRBD1 (6 bases). The CDR3 loop spans 15 amino acids. V dropped 0 bases and J dropped 7 bases, with 15 bases sitting between them. Germline V gene lookup returns CDR1 SGHTA and CDR2 FQGTGA. The CDR3 sequence: CASSLTHRVTGEAFF. CDR3 coding DNA: TGTGCCAGCAGCTTAACCCACAGGGTGACGGGTGAAGCTTTCTTT.

This clone appeared once. V usage is TRBV5-1 and J usage is TRBJ1-3; D remains unclear. V lost 2 bases and J lost 4, with 10 bases in between. This CDR3 spans 14 amino acids. Germline V gene lookup returns CDR1 SGHRS and CDR2 YFSETQ. CDR3 in DNA: TGCGCCAGCAGCTTCTCGGAGTCGGGAAACACCATATATTTT. Translated, it gives CASSFSESGNTIYF. The complete variable domain, with remaining parts taken from reference TRBV5-1 and TRBJ1-3, reads KAGVTQTPRYLIKTRGQQVTLSCSPISGHRSVSWYQQTPGQGLQFLFEYFSETQRNKGNFPGRFSGRQFSNSRSEMNVSTLELGDSALYLCASSFSESGNTIYFGEGSWLTVV.

V gene TRBV11-2 combines with J gene TRBJ2-4; possibly TRBD2 for D (5 bases). CDR3 length: 15 amino acids. Trimming pared 5 bases from V and 6 bases from J, leaving 17 bases between. Germline V lookup: CDR1 SGHAT, CDR2 FQNNGV. CDR3 nucleotides: TGTGCCAGCAGCCCGCTTACGGGGAACCTAAACATTCAGTACTTC. Its protein product is CASSPLTGNLNIQYF. The full variable domain, with the rest looked up from reference TRBV11-2 and TRBJ2-4, is EAGVAQSPRYKIIEKRQSVAFWCNPISGHATLYWYQQILGQGPKLLIQFQNNGVVDDSQLPKDRFSAERLKGVDSTLKIQPAKLEDSAVYLCASSPLTGNLNIQYFGAGTRLSVL.

V and J are TRBV11-2 and TRBJ2-3; possibly TRBD2 for D (5 bases). The ends were cut back, 5 bases at V and 4 bases at J, with 13 bases in the middle. The CDR3 covers 14 residues. From germline, CDR1 is SGHAT and CDR2 FQNNGV. The DNA of the CDR3 is TGTGCCAGCAGCCGCGGGTTGGGGTCAGATACGCAGTATTTT. Translation gives CASSRGLGSDTQYF.

The chain recombines TRBV6-1 with TRBJ2-7; D gene ambiguous. Germline lookup yields CDR1 MNHNS and CDR2 SASEGT. This CDR3 contains 13 residues. V lost 1 base to trimming and J lost 3 bases, with 7 bases between them. Written as DNA, the CDR3 is TGTGCCAGCAGTGAAGACCCCAGCTACGAGCAGTACTTC. Protein product: CASSEDPSYEQYF.

This chain joins TRBV7-2 and TRBJ2-1, with D perhaps matching TRBD1 (5 bases). The V end lost 5 bases, the J end lost 2 bases, and 16 bases lay between the germline ends. The CDR3 contains 16 residues. Germline V gives CDR1 SGHTA, CDR2 FQGNSA. CDR3 coding DNA: TGTGCCAGCAGCCCCAGTGTGGGGCCCCCCTACAATGAGCAGTTCTTC. This encodes CASSPSVGPPYNEQFF.

This rearrangement joins TRBV27 to TRBJ2-3; 8 bases line up with TRBD2. The CDR3 contains 15 residues. Germline V gives CDR1 MNHEY, CDR2 SMNVEV (reference sequence). J lost 4 bases, V lost 6 bases, and 9 bases had no gene match. The CDR3 loop reads CASSMGLVGADTQYF. CDR3 DNA sequence: TGTGCCAGCAGCATGGGACTAGTTGGAGCAGATACGCAGTATTTT.

The V call is TRBV28, the J call TRBJ1-6, with TRBD1 as a possible D gene (5 bases). The germline V gene encodes CDR1 MDHEN and CDR2 SYDVKM. This CDR3 is 12 amino acids long. Trimming stripped 7 bases from V and 9 bases from J, with 10 bases between. CDR3 protein: CASTHGGSPLHF. The CDR3 DNA reads as TGTGCCAGCACCCACGGGGGTTCACCCCTCCACTTT.

The V and J genes are TRBV18 and TRBJ2-3; possible D gene TRBD2, 6 bases. Trimming shortened V by 1 base and J by 6 bases, and 14 bases separated the two germline ends. From germline, CDR1 is KGHSH and CDR2 LQKENI. This CDR3 has 15 amino acids. CDR3 residues: CASSPLAGPGDTQYF. The CDR3 nucleotides are TGTGCCAGCTCACCACTGGCGGGGCCAGGGGATACGCAGTATTTT. Together with reference TRBV18 and TRBJ2-3, the CDR3 gives the full variable domain: NAGVMQNPRHLVRRRGQEARLRCSPMKGHSHVYWYRQLPEEGLKFMVYLQKENIIDESGMPKERFSAEFPKEGPSILRIQQVVRGDSAAYFCASSPLAGPGDTQYFGPGTRLTVL.

The chain couples TRBV6-6 to TRBJ1-2; D might be TRBD1 (6 bases). The germline V gene has CDR1 MNHNY and CDR2 SVGAGI (reference sequence). The CDR3 contains 12 residues. The V end was cut by 7 bases, the J end by 8 bases, with 14 bases between. The CDR3 here is CASIGGAGGYTF. DNA of the CDR3: TGTGCCAGCATTGGGGGCGCGGGCGGCTACACCTTC.

This clone was picked up a small number of times. The V and J genes are TRBV27 and TRBJ1-6; TRBD1 matches 10 bases. The CDR3 totals 14 residues. Germline V gene sequence: CDR1 MNHEY, CDR2 SMNVEV (reference sequence). V lost 4 bases, J lost 9 bases, and 3 bases stayed unmatched. The CDR3 reads CASSWTGGLSPLHF. The CDR3, as DNA: TGTGCCAGCAGTTGGACAGGGGGACTTTCACCCCTCCACTTT.

The chain combines TRBV4-3 with TRBJ2-7; maybe TRBD1 (6 bases). CDR1 and CDR2 (germline): LGHNA, YSLEER. V dropped 5 bases and J dropped 6 bases, with 14 bases sitting between them. This CDR3 comprises 13 residues. The CDR3 DNA follows: TGCGCCAGCAGCTATTCTGAGGGGGTCGAGCAGTACTTC. This translates into CASSYSEGVEQYF.

This chain joins TRBV2 and TRBJ2-3; D is ambiguous. This CDR3 region has 11 residues. The germline V gene encodes CDR1 SNHLY and CDR2 FYNNEI. Between the trimmed V and J ends, which lost 5 bases and 6 bases, there was a span of 6 bases. The CDR3, as DNA: TGTGCCAGCAGTCCGTTGGATACGCAGTATTTT. Residues: CASSPLDTQYF.

V usage is TRBV6-5 and J usage is TRBJ1-2; 8 nucleotides agree with TRBD1. The CDR3 runs 13 residues. The V and J ends lost 7 bases and 5 bases, in that order; junction bases with no gene match: 6. The V gene's germline CDR1 is MNHEY and CDR2 SVGAGI. The CDR3 protein is CASIGTGVYGYTF. DNA for the CDR3: TGTGCCAGCATCGGGACAGGAGTTTATGGCTACACCTTC.

This clone was detected only once. This sequence joins TRBV10-3 and TRBJ2-1; TRBD1 matches 7 bases. Germline assignment: CDR1 ENHRY and CDR2 SYGVKD. The length of the CDR3 is 16 residues. J gave up 0 bases and V 4 bases, and 6 bases lay outside the gene matches. CDR3: CAISAMTGPSYNEQFF. Written as DNA, the CDR3 is TGTGCCATCAGTGCTATGACAGGGCCCTCCTACAATGAGCAGTTCTTC.